These 22 T cell receptor beta chains were all obtained from the same sample, sequenced in a study of T cells in Graves' hyperthyroidism and ophthalmopathy. Amplified regions were TCR beta CDR3 sequences from RNA transcripts. With the HTBI primer set, the TCR CDR3 went through a first round of RT-PCR. TCRdb itself ran the multiplex PCR reads through MiXCR, one entry per CDR3 protein. In the table there are a few hundred thousand distinct CDR3 sequences, approximately 44% of which are singletons. Sample: peripheral blood or thyroid tissue (not recorded which). All receptors derive from a woman younger than 30 with Graves' hyperthyroidism.

This clonotype was counted a few times. The CDR3 nucleotides are TGTGCCATCAGTGAGGTCTTAGGTGAAGATACGCAGTATTTT. Translated, it gives CAISEVLGEDTQYF. The chain combines TRBV10-3 with TRBJ1-5; D remains ambiguous. The DNA end lines up better with TRBJ2-3; the J call may be wrong. The CDR3 spans 14 residues. Germline CDR1 ENHRY, CDR2 SYGVKD.

This clonotype was picked up a small number of times. The rearrangement uses TRBV6-1 and TRBJ2-2; D ambiguous. Germline V gene sequence: CDR1 MNHNS, CDR2 SASEGT. The CDR3 runs to 14 residues. The V end lost 6 bases, the J end lost 3 bases, and 11 bases lay between the germline ends. CDR3 nucleotides: TGTGCCAGCAGGGGGAATACAGACACCGGGGAGCTGTTTTTT. It is translated as CASRGNTDTGELFF.

This clonotype was detected many times. The CDR3 reads CASSLSTGHNSPLHF. CDR3 in DNA: TGTGCCAGCAGCTTAAGCACAGGCCATAATTCACCCCTCCACTTT. The chain uses TRBV7-9 and TRBJ1-6; maybe TRBD1 (5 bases). This CDR3 comprises 15 residues. Trimming took 2 bases from V and 5 from J, leaving 10 bases between them. CDR1 is SEHNR and CDR2 is FQNEAQ in the germline V gene (reference sequence).

The table lists this clonotype with many counts. The chain links TRBV27 to TRBJ1-4; weak D call: TRBD1 (5 bases). The CDR3 runs 14 residues. With 6 bases removed from V and 7 bases from J, the gap between germline ends came to 15 bases. The germline V gene encodes CDR1 MNHEY and CDR2 SMNVEV (reference sequence). Here the CDR3 DNA reads TGTGCCAGCAGATTTCAAGGGGAAGGTGAAAAACTGTTTTTT. It is translated as CASRFQGEGEKLFF.

This clonotype has more than one count but fewer than ten. The chain couples TRBV11-1 to TRBJ2-5, with 7 bases aligning to TRBD2. This CDR3 comprises 14 residues. Per the germline V gene, CDR1 is SGHAT and CDR2 is FQDESV (reference sequence). V trimming: 2 bases; J trimming: 5 bases; junction bases outside the gene matches: 5. For the CDR3, the DNA is TGTGCCAGCAGCTTAAGGGCGGGAGTGGAGACCCAGTACTTC. Translation gives CASSLRAGVETQYF.

Remarks on this clonotype: An end of the junction does not agree with germline; a read error may underlie this. This chain joins TRBV11-2 and TRBJ2-2; possibly TRBD2 for D (5 bases). Germline V lookup: CDR1 SGHAT, CDR2 FQNNGV. This CDR3 is built from 13 residues. The CDR3 spells CASTLGGSGELFF. DNA of the CDR3: TGTGCCAGCACCTTAGGAGGTTCCGGGGAGCTGTTTTTT.

Written as DNA, the CDR3 is TGCAGTGCTAGCGCCAGGGATGCCTATGGCTACACCTTC. Its protein product is CSASARDAYGYTF. The V gene is TRBV20-1, the J gene TRBJ1-2; weak D call: TRBD1 (5 bases). This CDR3 has 13 residues. Trimming cost V 3 bases and J 4 bases, with 12 bases left between them. The germline V gene encodes CDR1 DFQATT and CDR2 SNEGSKA (reference sequence).

V and J are TRBV7-2 and TRBJ2-1, with D hard to call. The better agreement between TRBJ2-7 and the DNA end casts doubt on the J call. Germline CDR1 SGHTA, CDR2 FQGNSA. There are 13 residues in the CDR3. CDR3 sequence reads: CASSAGSYNEQYF. The CDR3 DNA follows: TGTGCCAGCAGCGCAGGCTCCTACAATGAGCAGTACTTC.

A remark on this clonotype: This may be a read error, as it is one base from a much larger clone. As DNA, the CDR3 is TGTGCCAGCAGCTCATCAGCGGGAGGGCCGCAGTATTTT. Residues: CASSSSAGGPQYF. The rearrangement joins TRBV7-2 to TRBJ2-3; TRBD2 agrees at 10 bases. The CDR3 covers 13 residues. The ends lost 4 bases at V and 10 bases at J; junction bases unmatched: 5. CDR1 is SGHTA and CDR2 is FQGNSA in the germline V gene.

The chain carries TRBV27 and TRBJ1-1; no clear D. Trimming removed 6 bases at V and 1 base at J, with 12 bases between. This CDR3 has 14 amino acids. Germline CDR1 MNHEY, CDR2 SMNVEV (reference sequence). CDR3 nucleotides: TGTGCCAGCAGGACGAAGGGAGGGAACACTGAAGCTTTCTTT. Translated: CASRTKGGNTEAFF.

The CDR3 loop reads CASSTGSYEYGYTF. The CDR3 DNA sequence: TGTGCCAGCAGTACTGGAAGCTACGAGTATGGCTACACCTTC. This sequence joins TRBV2 and TRBJ1-2; D call uncertain. Germline V CDR1 and CDR2: SNHLY, FYNNEI. With 5 bases removed from V and 5 bases from J, the gap between germline ends came to 15 bases. This CDR3 is built from 14 residues. Filled out from reference TRBV2 and TRBJ1-2, the complete variable domain reads EPEVTQTPSHQVTQMGQEVILRCVPISNHLYFYWYRQILGQKVEFLVSFYNNEISEKSEIFDDQFSVERPDGSNFTLKIRSTKLEDSAMYFCASSTGSYEYGYTFGSGTRLTVV.

This clonotype occurred many times. The rearrangement joins TRBV5-8 to TRBJ2-7, with a tentative D call TRBD1 (5 bases). Germline V gene lookup returns CDR1 SGHTS and CDR2 YDEGEE. The CDR3 length is 12 residues. V dropped 3 bases and J dropped 6 bases, with 10 bases sitting between them. CDR3 region: CASSSPGFEQYF. The CDR3 DNA sequence: TGTGCCAGCAGCTCCCCAGGGTTCGAGCAGTACTTC.

This clonotype showed up many times. The rearrangement uses TRBV7-8 and TRBJ2-3, with D perhaps assigned TRBD1 or TRBD2 (5 bases each). Trimming left V 5 bases short and J 7 bases short, with 19 bases between. Germline V lookup: CDR1 SGHVS, CDR2 FQNEAQ. CDR3 size: 15 residues. The CDR3 nucleotides read TGTGCCAGCAGCGACACCGGGACCATAGGCTATACGCAGTATTTT. Amino acid sequence: CASSDTGTIGYTQYF. The full variable domain, rest sourced from reference TRBV7-8 and TRBJ2-3, is GAGVSQSPRYKVAKRGQDVALRCDPISGHVSLFWYQQALGQGPEFLTYFQNEAQLDKSGLPSDRFFAERPEGSVSTLKIQRTQQEDSAVYLCASSDTGTIGYTQYFGPGTRLTVL.

This clonotype has ten or more counts. This rearrangement joins TRBV27 to TRBJ1-2, with D unresolved. This CDR3 is built from 14 residues. Germline V gene lookup returns CDR1 MNHEY and CDR2 SMNVEV (reference sequence). V shed 5 bases and J shed 4 bases, with 14 bases lying between them. CDR3 sequence reads: CASSPSFRPYGYTF. The CDR3 DNA sequence: TGTGCCAGCAGTCCCTCCTTTAGACCCTATGGCTACACCTTC.

The chain combines TRBV30 with TRBJ1-5; D remains unclear. Germline V gene sequence: CDR1 GTSNPN, CDR2 SVGIG (reference sequence). This CDR3 is 17 amino acids long. Trimming cost V 0 bases and J 1 base, with 16 bases left between them. CDR3 amino acids: CAWSVDLTSTSNQPQHF. The CDR3 DNA is TGTGCCTGGAGTGTAGACCTAACTTCTACCAGCAATCAGCCCCAGCATTTT.

The chain recombines TRBV11-2 with TRBJ2-2, with no clear D. This CDR3 comprises 14 residues. V was cut by 5 bases and J by 6 bases, with 13 bases left in between. Germline assignment: CDR1 SGHAT and CDR2 FQNNGV. The CDR3 is CASSPIDLSGELFF. The DNA of the CDR3 is TGTGCCAGCAGCCCAATCGACTTGTCCGGGGAGCTGTTTTTT.

This clonotype has ten or more counts. The chain uses TRBV4-1 and TRBJ2-2; possible D gene TRBD1, 6 bases. The germline V and J ends were trimmed by 1 base and 3 bases, with 9 bases remaining between them. CDR3 length: 15 amino acids. In germline, CDR1 is MGHRA, CDR2 YSYEKL. This CDR3 is CASSQGNRDTGELFF. DNA for the CDR3: TGCGCCAGCAGCCAAGGCAACAGGGACACCGGGGAGCTGTTTTTT.

This clonotype was counted ten times or more. The genes are TRBV7-2 and TRBJ2-7, with 10 bases aligning to TRBD2. This CDR3 is 15 amino acids long. CDR1 and CDR2 (germline): SGHTA, FQGNSA. Germline trimming cut 5 bases from V and 1 base from J; bases unmatched to any gene: 5. CDR3 sequence: CASSGSGRISYEQYF. CDR3 nucleotides: TGTGCCAGCAGCGGTAGCGGGAGGATTTCCTACGAGCAGTACTTC.

Note on this clonotype: Given a much more abundant clone one base away, this may be a read error. The chain employs TRBV25-1 and TRBJ2-7; 9 bases fit TRBD1. CDR1 and CDR2 from the germline V gene are MGHDK and SYGVNS. CDR3 length equals 13 residues. In DNA, the CDR3 is TGTGCCTGCAGCCTACAGGGGGCGAGGGAGCAGTACTTC. This gives the protein CACSLQGAREQYF.

This clonotype was recorded many times. The chain is built from TRBV24-1 and TRBJ1-2; no firm D call. This CDR3 comprises 16 residues. Trimming removed 3 bases at V and 1 base at J, with 14 bases between. The V gene's germline CDR1 is KGHDR and CDR2 SFDVKD. The CDR3 nucleotides are TGTGCCACCAGTGATGGCCGGGATGCCCTTAACTATGGCTACACCTTC. Translation: CATSDGRDALNYGYTF.

This clonotype has a count of ten or more. The chain uses TRBV6-5 and TRBJ1-2; possible D gene TRBD1, 5 bases. In germline, CDR1 is MNHEY, CDR2 SVGAGI. CDR3 length: 14 amino acids. V lost 2 bases, J lost 6 bases, and 13 bases lay in between. The CDR3, as DNA: TGTGCCAGCAGTTACCAGACGGGGGGGAATGGCTACACCTTC. It encodes CASSYQTGGNGYTF.

The chain recombines TRBV29-1 with TRBJ1-2; D call uncertain. CDR1 is SQVTM and CDR2 is ANQGSEA in the germline V gene. The CDR3 is 13 amino acids. The V and J ends lost 8 bases and 6 bases respectively, with 19 bases between them. The CDR3 reads CSLPPGEPHGYTF. The DNA for the CDR3 is TGCAGCCTACCCCCAGGAGAGCCTCATGGCTACACCTTC.